The T cell receptor (beta chain) under discussion was sequenced for a study of cytomegalovirus exposure and HLA in healthy donors. Turning to the study itself: Genotyping of about 400 donors showed that roughly 80% belonged to the Caucasian-associated ancestry cluster.

Both 60 Vbeta primers and 13 Jbeta primers went into the PCR. The method was immunoSEQ multiplex PCR; TCRdb's version includes in-frame clones alone and lacks a portion of them. The data show approximately 130,000 clones, with approximately 80% seen just once and around 1.2% held by the top ten. Germline V gene lookup returns CDR1 SGHAT and CDR2 FQDESV (reference sequence). V lost 4 bases, J lost 9 bases, and 11 bases stayed unmatched. The CDR3 loop spans 15 amino acids. General observations from the study: The study recorded 160 or so TCR beta chains that were cytomegalovirus-associated. TCR beta V- and J-gene trimming was later associated with a missense DCLRE1C variant. The study reported that TCR beta sequences accurately predicted HLA-A and HLA-B alleles in most subjects.

Regarding this clone: Its antigen is as yet unknown.

The rearrangement joins TRBV11-1 to TRBJ2-1; 8 bases match TRBD2. The receptor comes from a man aged 45-65 years in good health and CMV-seronegative. What was sequenced was PBMCs. The CDR3 here is CASSSGGGAGLEQFF. The DNA for the CDR3 is TGTGCCAGCAGCTCGGGGGGGGGAGCGGGTCTTGAGCAGTTCTTC.